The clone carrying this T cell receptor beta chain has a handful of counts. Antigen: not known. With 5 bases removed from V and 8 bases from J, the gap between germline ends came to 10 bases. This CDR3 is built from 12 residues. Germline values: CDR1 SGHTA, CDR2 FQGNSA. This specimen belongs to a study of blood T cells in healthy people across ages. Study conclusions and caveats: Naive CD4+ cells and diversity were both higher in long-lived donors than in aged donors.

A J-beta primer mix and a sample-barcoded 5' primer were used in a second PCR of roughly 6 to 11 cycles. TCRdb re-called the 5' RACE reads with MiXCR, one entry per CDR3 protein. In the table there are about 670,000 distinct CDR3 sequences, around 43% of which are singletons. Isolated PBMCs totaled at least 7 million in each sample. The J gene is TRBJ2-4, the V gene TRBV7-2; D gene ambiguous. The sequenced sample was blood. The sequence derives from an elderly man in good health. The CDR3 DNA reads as TGTGCCAGCAGCCCCTACATAGACATTCAGTACTTC. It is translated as CASSPYIDIQYF.